This T cell receptor beta chain was found in a study of blood T cell repertoires in COVID-19. Per the study methods: Amplification of reference gene primers provided the estimated nucleated cell counts. Assay: immunoSEQ multiplex PCR; the TCRdb copy retains only in-frame clones and omits some. D and trimming come from the DNA, and the V and J calls and clone size come from that table. The sample has a few hundred thousand clones, 88% seen once. This clonotype was sampled from a human donor in a cohort sampled during active COVID-19. The sample consisted of peripheral blood.

The CDR3 loop is CASSPRGRRAYNEQFF. The CDR3 bases are TGCGCCAGCAGCCCCCGGGGGAGGAGGGCCTACAATGAGCAGTTCTTC. The chain is built from TRBV5-1 and TRBJ2-1, with D tentatively TRBD2 (6 bases). V was trimmed by 4 bases and J by 2 bases, leaving 16 bases between them. The CDR3 covers 16 residues. The germline gives CDR1 SGHRS, CDR2 YFSETQ.